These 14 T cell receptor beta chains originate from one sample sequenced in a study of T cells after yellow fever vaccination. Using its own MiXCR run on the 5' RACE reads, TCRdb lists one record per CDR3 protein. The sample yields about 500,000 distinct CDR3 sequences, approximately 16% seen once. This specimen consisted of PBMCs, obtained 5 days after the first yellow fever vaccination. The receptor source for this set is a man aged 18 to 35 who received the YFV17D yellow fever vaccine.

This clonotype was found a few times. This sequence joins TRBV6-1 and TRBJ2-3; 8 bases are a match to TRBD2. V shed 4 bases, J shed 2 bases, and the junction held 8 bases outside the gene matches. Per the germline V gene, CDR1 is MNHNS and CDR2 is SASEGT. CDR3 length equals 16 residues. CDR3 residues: CASSVQAGVFTDTQYF. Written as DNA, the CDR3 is TGTGCCAGCAGTGTGCAAGCGGGGGTATTCACAGATACGCAGTATTTT.

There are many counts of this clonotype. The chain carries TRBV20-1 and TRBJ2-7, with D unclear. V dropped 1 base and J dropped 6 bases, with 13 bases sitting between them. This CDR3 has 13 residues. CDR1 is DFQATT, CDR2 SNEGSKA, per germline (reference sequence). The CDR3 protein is CSARAWSRLEQYF. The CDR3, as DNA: TGCAGTGCTAGAGCGTGGAGTCGGCTCGAGCAGTACTTC.

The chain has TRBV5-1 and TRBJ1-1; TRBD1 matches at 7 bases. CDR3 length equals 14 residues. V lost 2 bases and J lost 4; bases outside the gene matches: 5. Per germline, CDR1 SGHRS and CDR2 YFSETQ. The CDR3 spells CASSFTGVSTEAFF. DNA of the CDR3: TGCGCCAGCAGCTTCACAGGGGTATCCACTGAAGCTTTCTTT. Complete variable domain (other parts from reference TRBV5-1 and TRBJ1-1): KAGVTQTPRYLIKTRGQQVTLSCSPISGHRSVSWYQQTPGQGLQFLFEYFSETQRNKGNFPGRFSGRQFSNSRSEMNVSTLELGDSALYLCASSFTGVSTEAFFGQGTRLTVV.

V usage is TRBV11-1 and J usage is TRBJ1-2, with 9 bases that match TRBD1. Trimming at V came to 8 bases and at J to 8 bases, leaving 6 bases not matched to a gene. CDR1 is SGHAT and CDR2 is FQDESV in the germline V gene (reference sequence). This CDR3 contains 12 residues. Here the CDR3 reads CASEGQGEGYTF. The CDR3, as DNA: TGTGCCAGCGAGGGACAGGGAGAAGGCTACACCTTC. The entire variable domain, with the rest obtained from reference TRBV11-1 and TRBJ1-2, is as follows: EAEVAQSPRYKITEKSQAVAFWCDPISGHATLYWYRQILGQGPELLVQFQDESVVDDSQLPKDRFSAERLKGVDSTLKIQPAELGDSAMYLCASEGQGEGYTFGSGTRLTVV.

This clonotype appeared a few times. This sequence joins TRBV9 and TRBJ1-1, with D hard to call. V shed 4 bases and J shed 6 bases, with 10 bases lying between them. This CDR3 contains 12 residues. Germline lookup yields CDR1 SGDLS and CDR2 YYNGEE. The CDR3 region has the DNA TGTGCCAGCAGCCCTACTCGAGCTGAAGCTTTCTTT. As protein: CASSPTRAEAFF.

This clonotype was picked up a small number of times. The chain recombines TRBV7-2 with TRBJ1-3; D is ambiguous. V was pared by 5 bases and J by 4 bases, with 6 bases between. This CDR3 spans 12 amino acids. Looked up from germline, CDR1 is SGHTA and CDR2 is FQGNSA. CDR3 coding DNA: TGTGCCAGCAGCGACGACGGAAACACCATATATTTT. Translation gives CASSDDGNTIYF.

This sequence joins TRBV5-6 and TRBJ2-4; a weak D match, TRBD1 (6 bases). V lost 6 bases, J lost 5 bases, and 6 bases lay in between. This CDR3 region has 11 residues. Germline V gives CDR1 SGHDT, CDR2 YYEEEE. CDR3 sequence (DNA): TGTGCCAGCAAGGGGGAAAACATTCAGTACTTC. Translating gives CASKGENIQYF.

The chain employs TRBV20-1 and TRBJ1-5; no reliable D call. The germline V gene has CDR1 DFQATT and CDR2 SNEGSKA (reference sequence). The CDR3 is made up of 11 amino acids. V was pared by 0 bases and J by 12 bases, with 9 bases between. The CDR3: CSARDPIVQHF. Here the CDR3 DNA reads TGCAGTGCTAGAGATCCTATAGTCCAGCATTTT.

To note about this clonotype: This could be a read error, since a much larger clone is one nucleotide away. Here the CDR3 DNA reads TGTGCCACCAGCCCGACCGGGATGGATTATGGCTACACCTTC. It translates to CATSPTGMDYGYTF. The chain is built from TRBV24-1 and TRBJ1-2; D unresolved. This CDR3 is 14 amino acids long. The ends were cut back, 7 bases at V and 5 bases at J, with 16 bases in the middle. In germline, CDR1 is KGHDR, CDR2 SFDVKD.

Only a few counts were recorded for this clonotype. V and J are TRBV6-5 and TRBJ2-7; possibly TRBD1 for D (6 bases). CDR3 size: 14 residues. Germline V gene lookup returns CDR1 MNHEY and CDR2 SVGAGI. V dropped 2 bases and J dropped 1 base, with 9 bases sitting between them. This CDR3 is CASSYVTGSYEQYF. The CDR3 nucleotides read TGTGCCAGCAGTTACGTGACAGGTTCCTACGAGCAGTACTTC.

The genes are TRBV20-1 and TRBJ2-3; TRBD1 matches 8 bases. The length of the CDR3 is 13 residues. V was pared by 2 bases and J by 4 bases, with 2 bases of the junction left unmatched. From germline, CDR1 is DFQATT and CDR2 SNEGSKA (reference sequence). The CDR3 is CSARQGAADTQYF. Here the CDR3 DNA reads TGCAGTGCTAGACAGGGGGCCGCAGATACGCAGTATTTT.

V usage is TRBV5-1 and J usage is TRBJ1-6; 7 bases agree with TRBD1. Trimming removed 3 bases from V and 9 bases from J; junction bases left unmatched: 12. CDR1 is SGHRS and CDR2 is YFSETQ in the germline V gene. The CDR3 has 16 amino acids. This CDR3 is CASSSTAGTETSPLHF. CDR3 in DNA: TGCGCCAGCAGCTCCACCGCCGGGACAGAGACTTCACCCCTCCACTTT.

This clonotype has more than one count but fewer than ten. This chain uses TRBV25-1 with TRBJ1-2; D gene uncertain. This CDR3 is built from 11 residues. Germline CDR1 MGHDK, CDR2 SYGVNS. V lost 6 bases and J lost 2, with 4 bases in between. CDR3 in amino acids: CASRMNYGYTF. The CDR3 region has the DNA TGTGCCAGCAGGATGAACTATGGCTACACCTTC.

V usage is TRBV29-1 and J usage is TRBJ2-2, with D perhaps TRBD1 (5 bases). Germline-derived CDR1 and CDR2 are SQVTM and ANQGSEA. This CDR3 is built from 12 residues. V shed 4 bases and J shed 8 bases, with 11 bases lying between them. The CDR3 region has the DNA TGCAGCGTTGCTATTGGGGCTGGGGAGCTGTTTTTT. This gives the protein CSVAIGAGELFF.